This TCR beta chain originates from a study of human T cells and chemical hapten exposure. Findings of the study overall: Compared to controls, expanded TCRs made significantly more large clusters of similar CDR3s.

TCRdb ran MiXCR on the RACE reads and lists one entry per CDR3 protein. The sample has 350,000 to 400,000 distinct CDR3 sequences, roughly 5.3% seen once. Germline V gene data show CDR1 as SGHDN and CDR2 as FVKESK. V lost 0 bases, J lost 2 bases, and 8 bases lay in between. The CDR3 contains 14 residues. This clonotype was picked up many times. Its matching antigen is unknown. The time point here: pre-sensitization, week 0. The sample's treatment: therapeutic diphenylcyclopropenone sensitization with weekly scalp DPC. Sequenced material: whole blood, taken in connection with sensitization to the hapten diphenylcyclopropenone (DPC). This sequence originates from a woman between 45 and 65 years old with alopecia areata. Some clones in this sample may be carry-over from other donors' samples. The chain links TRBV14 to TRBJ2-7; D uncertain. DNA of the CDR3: TGTGCCAGCAGCCAAGACCGCTTAACCTACGAGCAGTACTTC. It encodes CASSQDRLTYEQYF.